The 14 T cell receptor beta chains below were found in one sample sequenced in a study of cytomegalovirus exposure and HLA in healthy donors. The PCR ran on 60 Vbeta and 13 Jbeta primers. TCRdb's copy holds only in-frame clones and misses some; the assay was immunoSEQ multiplex PCR. This table holds 150,000 to 200,000 clones, about three quarters found once. The specimen sequenced was PBMCs. These receptors were taken from a woman in her forties in good health and CMV-seronegative.

The chain combines TRBV27 with TRBJ1-3, with D perhaps matching TRBD1 (5 bases). This CDR3 has 13 residues. Germline lookup yields CDR1 MNHEY and CDR2 SMNVEV (reference sequence). The V end was cut by 3 bases, the J end by 8 bases, with 11 bases between. CDR3 nucleotide sequence: TGTGCCAGCAGTTTCAGAGGAGGGGACACCATATATTTT. Its protein product is CASSFRGGDTIYF.

The genes are TRBV7-8 and TRBJ1-2; a possible D gene is TRBD1 (6 bases). CDR3 length equals 14 residues. Trimming shortened V by 4 bases and J by 3 bases, and 12 bases separated the two germline ends. The germline gives CDR1 SGHVS, CDR2 FQNEAQ. CDR3 in DNA: TGTGCCAGCAGCTCGGCAGGGGTTTACTATGGCTACACCTTC. It yields the protein CASSSAGVYYGYTF.

The gene calls are TRBV5-1 and TRBJ1-1; D perhaps matches TRBD1 (5 bases). The germline V gene has CDR1 SGHRS and CDR2 YFSETQ. This CDR3 contains 15 residues. The germline V and J ends were trimmed by 0 bases and 5 bases, with 14 bases remaining between them. CDR3 loop: CASSLDSQVWTEAFF. The CDR3 DNA follows: TGCGCCAGCAGCTTGGACTCACAGGTTTGGACTGAAGCTTTCTTT.

This clone occurred once. The chain is built from TRBV13 and TRBJ2-1, with D perhaps matching TRBD1 (5 bases). V lost 5 bases and J lost 2, with 16 bases in between. Germline V gene sequence: CDR1 PRHDT, CDR2 FYEKMQ (reference sequence). The CDR3 covers 16 residues. CDR3 nucleotides: TGTGCCAGCAGCCTTCTACGACAGACTCCCTACAATGAGCAGTTCTTC. As protein: CASSLLRQTPYNEQFF.

The rearrangement joins TRBV25-1 to TRBJ2-5; 8 nucleotides match TRBD2. With V trimmed by 5 bases and J by 0 bases, 14 bases remained unmatched. Looked up from germline, CDR1 is MGHDK and CDR2 is SYGVNS. The CDR3 covers 18 residues. The CDR3 loop reads CASSMWGGGRTYQETQYF. CDR3 nucleotide sequence: TGTGCCAGCAGTATGTGGGGTGGCGGGAGGACCTACCAAGAGACCCAGTACTTC.

CDR3 DNA sequence: TGTGCCAGTTTTGCCGGGACTATTCCCTACGAGCAGTACTTC. Translation gives CASFAGTIPYEQYF. The V call is TRBV25-1, the J call TRBJ2-7; 7 bases match TRBD2. This CDR3 is 14 amino acids long. V shed 9 bases and J 2 bases; nucleotides not matched to a gene: 10. Germline V lookup: CDR1 MGHDK, CDR2 SYGVNS.

J is TRBJ2-3 and V is TRBV27; TRBD2 matches 10 bases. Germline trimming cut 6 bases from V and 1 base from J; bases unmatched to any gene: 4. Germline loops: CDR1 MNHEY, CDR2 SMNVEV (reference sequence). This CDR3 spans 15 amino acids. Written as DNA, the CDR3 is TGTGCCAGCAGCGAGCGGGAGGGCGGCACAGATACGCAGTATTTT. Protein: CASSEREGGTDTQYF.

The rearrangement links TRBV4-3 to TRBJ2-1; possibly TRBD2 for D (6 bases). The CDR3 contains 13 residues. In germline, CDR1 is LGHNA, CDR2 YSLEER. The V gene lost 0 bases and the J gene lost 10 bases, with 10 bases spanning the gap. The CDR3 loop is CASSQDFGGEQFF. In DNA, the CDR3 is TGCGCCAGCAGCCAAGATTTTGGGGGGGAGCAGTTCTTC.

This chain links TRBV27 with TRBJ1-5; possibly TRBD1 for D (5 bases). The germline gives CDR1 MNHEY, CDR2 SMNVEV (reference sequence). V lost 0 bases, J lost 5 bases, and 14 bases lay in between. This CDR3 spans 16 amino acids. CDR3 nucleotide sequence: TGTGCCAGCAGTTTATCGGGTCAGGGACTCTATCAGCCCCAGCATTTT. This encodes CASSLSGQGLYQPQHF.

The V gene is TRBV9, the J gene TRBJ2-1, with a tentative D call TRBD2 (6 bases). V was trimmed by 1 base and J by 0 bases, leaving 17 bases between them. This CDR3 spans 18 amino acids. Germline loops: CDR1 SGDLS, CDR2 YYNGEE. Written as DNA, the CDR3 is TGTGCCAGCAGCGTAAATTTTGGAGGGTCGTACTCCTACAATGAGCAGTTCTTC. As protein: CASSVNFGGSYSYNEQFF.

The rearrangement links TRBV5-8 to TRBJ2-7; 9 bases line up with TRBD1. The CDR3 totals 14 residues. Trimming at V came to 0 bases and at J to 7 bases, leaving 5 bases not matched to a gene. The V gene's germline CDR1 is SGHTS and CDR2 YDEGEE. The CDR3: CASSLVQGAKEQYV. CDR3 DNA: TGTGCCAGCAGCTTGGTACAGGGGGCGAAAGAGCAGTACGTC.

CDR3 nucleotides: TGTGCCAGCAGTCCAGGATACCGGTTGGACATTCCCTACGAGCAGTACGTC. Translated: CASSPGYRLDIPYEQYV. The chain combines TRBV28 with TRBJ2-7; a possible D gene is TRBD1 (5 bases). Trimming pared 5 bases from V and 2 bases from J, leaving 22 bases between. This CDR3 has 17 residues. From germline, CDR1 is MDHEN and CDR2 SYDVKM.

This sequence joins TRBV11-1 and TRBJ2-1; 7 bases align to TRBD1. Germline assignment: CDR1 SGHAT and CDR2 FQDESV (reference sequence). This CDR3 region has 14 residues. V lost 4 bases, J lost 6 bases, and 6 bases stayed unmatched. Written as DNA, the CDR3 is TGTGCCAGCAGCTCCAACCGGGACAGCAATGAGCAGTTCTTC. Encoded protein: CASSSNRDSNEQFF.

The V gene is TRBV2, the J gene TRBJ1-1, with D perhaps TRBD1 (5 bases). V lost 4 bases and J 8 bases, leaving 17 bases between the germline ends. Germline values: CDR1 SNHLY, CDR2 FYNNEI. The CDR3 covers 14 residues. The CDR3 DNA reads TGTGCCAGCAGTGTTAGGGGTGTCAGACAAGAAGCTTTCTTT. It encodes CASSVRGVRQEAFF.